The source of this T cell receptor (beta chain) is a study of blood T cell repertoires in COVID-19. Across the whole study: There were acute and convalescent COVID-19 samples, and they came from the United States, Italy and Spain.

In the authors' methods: Reference gene primers were amplified, and this amplification served to estimate nucleated cell counts. Libraries were prepared by immunoSEQ multiplex PCR; TCRdb keeps only in-frame clonotypes and omits some of them. V and J calls and clone size are given by that table; D and trimming were obtained from the DNA. Found here are tens of thousands of clones, about 80% of them singletons; the top ten hold less than 20%. Trimming took 0 bases from V and 6 from J, leaving 15 bases between them. The CDR3 is made up of 15 amino acids. Germline V gene lookup returns CDR1 SGHNT and CDR2 YYREEE (reference sequence).

The TCR sequence derives from a woman aged 80 or over with acute or convalescent COVID-19. The chain has TRBV5-4 and TRBJ1-1; D ambiguous. The sample consisted of peripheral blood. CDR3 DNA: TGTGCCAGCAGCTTGGCCGGGTTTTCGAGGTCTGAAGCTTTCTTT. It specifies CASSLAGFSRSEAFF.